The entry that follows covers one T cell receptor (beta chain) sequence. The table came from immunoSEQ multiplex PCR; TCRdb's copy has only in-frame clones and leaves some out. Of fewer than 200,000 clones listed, about 90% are singletons. These data belong to a study of cytomegalovirus exposure and HLA in healthy donors. Study overall: A subsequent analysis stated that the 100 to 150 validation repertoires were run on the same platform as the approximately 610 first-cohort repertoires.

Germline V lookup: CDR1 MDHEN, CDR2 SYDVKM. This CDR3 comprises 10 residues. Trimming took off 10 bases at V and 0 bases at J, with 4 bases between the two ends. Sequences were obtained from PBMCs. The chain recombines TRBV28 with TRBJ2-7; D uncertain. The TCR was taken from a woman in her late teens or twenties in good health and CMV-seropositive. The CDR3 region is CATGSYEQYF. The CDR3 DNA follows: TGTGCCACCGGCTCCTACGAGCAGTACTTC.